The 15 T cell receptor beta chains in this list originate from one sample, sequenced in a study of blood T cell repertoires in COVID-19 (TCRdb year 2020). Library preparation used the immunoSEQ multiplex PCR assay. In TCRdb, the immuneACCESS table is reduced to in-frame sequences with V and J assigned. These tables do not hold every clone; where another copy was compared, an unresolved V gene accounts for under half, and the others remain unexplained. For this sample there are roughly 410,000 clones; over 75% appear just once. The top ten hold roughly 2% of the sample. The sample consisted of peripheral blood. Receptor source: a woman aged 55-69 years with COVID-19, enrolled during active disease.

V gene TRBV10-3 combines with J gene TRBJ2-7; 8 bases align to TRBD1. The germline CDR1 and CDR2 sequences are ENHRY and SYGVKD. The CDR3 runs to 14 residues. V lost 3 bases and J lost 5; bases outside the gene matches: 6. CDR3 nucleotide sequence: TGTGCCATCAGTGAATGGGGGACAGGAGACGAGCAGTACTTC. Translated, it gives CAISEWGTGDEQYF.

J is TRBJ1-5 and V is TRBV2, with 9 positions matching TRBD1. This CDR3 is built from 15 residues. Losses at the gene ends were 6 bases for V and 3 bases for J; bases not matched to a gene: 6. Looked up from germline, CDR1 is SNHLY and CDR2 is FYNNEI. As DNA, the CDR3 is TGTGCCAGCAGGAGGACAGGGGCTCCCAATCAGCCCCAGCATTTT. Protein product: CASRRTGAPNQPQHF.

This clone showed up just once. Distinct nucleotide sequences in the sample also encode this CDR3. The chain combines TRBV18 with TRBJ2-5; tentatively, D is TRBD1 (6 bases). With 6 bases removed from V and 3 bases from J, the gap between germline ends came to 11 bases. Per germline, CDR1 KGHSH and CDR2 LQKENI. The CDR3 loop spans 13 amino acids. This CDR3 is CASSPGTKETQYF. The CDR3, as DNA: TGTGCCAGCTCCCCCGGGACAAAAGAGACCCAGTACTTC.

This clone was detected only a few times. The chain has TRBV3-1 (or the pseudogene TRBV3-2) and TRBJ2-1; no reliable D call. The V gene lost 2 bases and the J gene lost 5 bases, with 4 bases spanning the gap. The CDR3 totals 12 residues. Germline V gene lookup returns CDR1 LGHDT and CDR2 YNNKEL (reference sequence). CDR3 nucleotides: TGTGCCAGCAGCCAAACGGACAATGAGCAGTTCTTC. Protein product: CASSQTDNEQFF.

This sequence joins TRBV5-8 and TRBJ1-2; D uncertain. This CDR3 region has 15 residues. Germline V gene sequence: CDR1 SGHTS, CDR2 YDEGEE. Trimming cost V 0 bases and J 4 bases, with 13 bases left between them. This CDR3 is CASSLAPGASYGYTF. DNA for the CDR3: TGTGCCAGCAGCTTGGCGCCCGGTGCGAGCTATGGCTACACCTTC.

The chain couples TRBV5-1 to TRBJ2-1; the match to TRBD2 covers 13 bases. This CDR3 has 18 residues. J gave up 1 base and V 2 bases, and 6 bases lay outside the gene matches. Germline V gene data show CDR1 as SGHRS and CDR2 as YFSETQ. The CDR3 sequence is CASSFKGLAGLSYNEQFF. The CDR3 DNA sequence: TGCGCCAGCAGCTTCAAGGGACTAGCGGGGCTATCCTACAATGAGCAGTTCTTC.

This sequence joins TRBV19 and TRBJ2-1; D is undetermined. Germline lookup yields CDR1 LNHDA and CDR2 SQIVND (reference sequence). CDR3 length equals 11 residues. V shed 5 bases and J shed 3 bases, with 2 bases lying between them. CDR3 nucleotide sequence: TGTGCCAGTAGTCTCTACAATGAGCAGTTCTTC. Translated: CASSLYNEQFF.

The V gene is TRBV19, the J gene TRBJ2-3; no clear D. The CDR3 has 13 residues. Trimming stripped 7 bases from V and 2 bases from J, with 10 bases between. Looked up from germline, CDR1 is LNHDA and CDR2 is SQIVND (reference sequence). This CDR3 is CASMGTLTDTQYF. Written as DNA, the CDR3 is TGTGCCAGTATGGGCACACTCACAGATACGCAGTATTTT.

The CDR3 DNA sequence: TGTGCCAGCAGCTTAGTCCGGGGGGAGACCCAGTACTTC. Its protein is CASSLVRGETQYF. The V and J genes are TRBV7-9 and TRBJ2-5, with a weak D call TRBD2 (6 bases). V shed 1 base and J shed 5 bases, with 8 bases lying between them. CDR3 length equals 13 residues. Germline lookup yields CDR1 SEHNR and CDR2 FQNEAQ (reference sequence).

The chain joins TRBV5-1 to TRBJ1-1; D gene uncertain. Trimming stripped 1 base from V and 3 bases from J, with 13 bases between. The CDR3 runs 15 residues. Germline loops: CDR1 SGHRS, CDR2 YFSETQ. The DNA for the CDR3 is TGCGCCAGCAGCTTGTCGGGAGGAGTGTACACTGAAGCTTTCTTT. This gives the protein CASSLSGGVYTEAFF.

The chain combines TRBV4-2 with TRBJ2-1; 11 bases fit TRBD2. The CDR3 runs to 18 residues. The germline V gene encodes CDR1 LGHNA and CDR2 YNFKEQ. The ends lost 1 base at V and 0 bases at J; junction bases unmatched: 5. CDR3 nucleotides: TGTGCCAGCAGCCAAGCTAGCGGGGGGCCCGCCTCCTACAATGAGCAGTTCTTC. Translation gives CASSQASGGPASYNEQFF.

Details on this clone: Distinct nucleotide sequences in the sample also encode this CDR3. The rearrangement joins TRBV9 to TRBJ2-2, with 8 bases matching TRBD2. The CDR3 consists of 15 residues. J was trimmed by 5 bases and V by 0 bases; bases with no gene match: 3. Germline V gene lookup returns CDR1 SGDLS and CDR2 YYNGEE. The CDR3 nucleotides are TGTGCCAGCAGCGTAGCGGGGGGGCGAACCGGGGAGCTGTTTTTT. This translates into CASSVAGGRTGELFF.

This chain connects TRBV5-1 to TRBJ1-6, with D maybe TRBD1 (5 bases). The germline CDR1 and CDR2 sequences are SGHRS and YFSETQ. The V end was cut by 4 bases, the J end by 10 bases, with 21 bases between. The CDR3 has 16 residues. The CDR3 sequence is CASSHPGGDRRSPLHF. The CDR3 DNA sequence: TGCGCCAGCAGCCACCCGGGAGGGGACCGTCGATCACCCCTCCACTTT. Full variable domain (rest looked up from reference TRBV5-1 and TRBJ1-6): KAGVTQTPRYLIKTRGQQVTLSCSPISGHRSVSWYQQTPGQGLQFLFEYFSETQRNKGNFPGRFSGRQFSNSRSEMNVSTLELGDSALYLCASSHPGGDRRSPLHFGNGTRLTVT.

In nucleotides, the CDR3 is TGTGCCAGCAGCTTGGGGGACAGGGCAGATTCACCCCTCCACTTT. It encodes CASSLGDRADSPLHF. This chain uses TRBV5-6 with TRBJ1-6, with 9 bases matching TRBD1. The germline V gene encodes CDR1 SGHDT and CDR2 YYEEEE. The V and J ends lost 0 bases and 8 bases, in that order; junction bases with no gene match: 3. There are 15 residues in the CDR3.

The chain couples TRBV30 to TRBJ1-1; no clear D gene. The CDR3 sequence is 12 residues long. Germline V CDR1 and CDR2: GTSNPN, SVGIG (reference sequence). V gave up 6 bases and J gave up 0 bases, with 8 bases separating them. CDR3 residues: CACGPLNTEAFF. CDR3 bases: TGTGCCTGCGGACCATTGAACACTGAAGCTTTCTTT.